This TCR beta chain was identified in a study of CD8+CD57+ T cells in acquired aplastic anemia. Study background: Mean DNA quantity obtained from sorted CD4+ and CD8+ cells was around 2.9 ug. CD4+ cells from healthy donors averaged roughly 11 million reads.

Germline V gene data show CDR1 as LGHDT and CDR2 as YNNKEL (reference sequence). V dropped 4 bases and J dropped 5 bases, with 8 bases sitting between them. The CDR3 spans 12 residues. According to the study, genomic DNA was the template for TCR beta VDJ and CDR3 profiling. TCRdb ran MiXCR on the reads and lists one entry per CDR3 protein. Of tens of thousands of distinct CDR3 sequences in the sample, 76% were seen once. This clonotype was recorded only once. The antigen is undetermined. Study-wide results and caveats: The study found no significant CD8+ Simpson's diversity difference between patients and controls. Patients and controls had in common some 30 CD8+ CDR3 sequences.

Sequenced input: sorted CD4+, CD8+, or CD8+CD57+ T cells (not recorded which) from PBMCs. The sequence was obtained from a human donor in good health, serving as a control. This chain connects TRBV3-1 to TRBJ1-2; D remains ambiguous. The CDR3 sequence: CASSRPLYGYTF. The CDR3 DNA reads TGTGCCAGCAGCCGGCCGCTTTATGGCTACACCTTC.